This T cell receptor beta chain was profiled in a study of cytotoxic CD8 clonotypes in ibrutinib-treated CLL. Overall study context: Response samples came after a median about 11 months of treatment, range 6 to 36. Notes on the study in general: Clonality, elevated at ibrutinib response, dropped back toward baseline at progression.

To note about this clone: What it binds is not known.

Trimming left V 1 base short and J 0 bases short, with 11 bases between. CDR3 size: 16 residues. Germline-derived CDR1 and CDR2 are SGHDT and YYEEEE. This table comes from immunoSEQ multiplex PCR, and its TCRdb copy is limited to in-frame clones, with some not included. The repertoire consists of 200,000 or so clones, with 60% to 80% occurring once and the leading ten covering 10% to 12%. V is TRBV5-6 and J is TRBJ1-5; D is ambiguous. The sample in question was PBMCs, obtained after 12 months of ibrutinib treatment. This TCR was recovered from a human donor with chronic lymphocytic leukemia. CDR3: CASSLKDYYSNQPQHF. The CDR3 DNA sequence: TGTGCCAGCAGCTTGAAGGACTATTATAGCAATCAGCCCCAGCATTTT.